This T cell receptor beta chain was documented in a study of T cell changes during pregnancy in multiple sclerosis. This CDR3 spans 13 amino acids. Trimming removed 7 bases from V and 8 bases from J, with 15 bases in between. Germline assignment: CDR1 SNHLY and CDR2 FYNNEI. Sequencing used immunoSEQ multiplex PCR; TCRdb keeps in-frame clones, though not all of them. Counted here are approximately 70,000 clones, about 91% occurring once; the ten biggest clones make up almost 1.5%. This sequence was found in a female donor with multiple sclerosis, enrolled in a pregnancy study. The chain carries TRBV2 and TRBJ2-1; D ambiguous. The specimen comprised peripheral blood, sampled after pregnancy. In nucleotides, the CDR3 is TGTGCCAGCAAGTACTCCCCATTCGATGAGCAGTTCTTC. Its translation is CASKYSPFDEQFF.